This entry is about one TCR beta chain. At least 5 micrograms of total RNA were extracted per sample. The CDR3 length is 14 residues. The germline V and J ends were trimmed by 5 bases and 11 bases, with 20 bases remaining between them. Germline loops: CDR1 MNHEY, CDR2 SMNVEV (reference sequence). This sample is drawn from a study of blood T cells in healthy people across ages. Primed by a sample-barcoded 5' primer and a J-beta primer mix, a second PCR proceeded for roughly 6 to 12 cycles. Each cDNA molecule received a tag from a template-switch adaptor that had 12 random nucleotides. TCRdb fed the 5' RACE reads into MiXCR, producing one record per CDR3 protein. The sample shows 1.5 million to 2 million distinct CDR3 sequences, around half of them seen only once.

The clonotype comes from a woman aged 40 to 50 in good health. The sample was blood. The chain combines TRBV27 with TRBJ2-3; no definite D call. The CDR3 loop is CASSLGPGRNRQYF. CDR3 in DNA: TGTGCCAGCAGTCTCGGACCGGGCAGGAATAGGCAGTATTTT.